A single sample is the source of the 19 T cell receptor beta chains below, sequenced in a study of cytomegalovirus exposure and HLA in healthy donors. Vbeta (60) and Jbeta (13) primers were used in the PCR. Assay used: immunoSEQ multiplex PCR; TCRdb lists only in-frame clones, some missing. The profile shows hundreds of thousands of clones, 78% of them singletons. Sample: PBMCs. The origin of the receptors is a boy aged 5-17 years in good health and CMV-seronegative.

With regard to this clone: The junction departs from the called germline gene at one end, perhaps through a read error. The sample has other DNA sequences that encode this CDR3 too. V gene TRBV6-6 combines with J gene TRBJ2-5; TRBD2 might be the D (6 bases). CDR1 is MNHNY and CDR2 is SVGAGI in the germline V gene (reference sequence). CDR3 length: 14 residues. Here the CDR3 DNA reads TGTGCCAGTAGTTACTCAGGAGGGGTAGAGACCCAGTACTTC. It translates to CASSYSGGVETQYF.

This chain connects TRBV27 to TRBJ1-5; D is uncertain. The CDR3 extends over 15 amino acids. Germline CDR1 is MNHEY and CDR2 is SMNVEV (reference sequence). Trimming left V 4 bases short and J 0 bases short, with 10 bases between. The CDR3 is CASSWGGNSNQPQHF. The CDR3 coding sequence is TGTGCCAGCAGTTGGGGAGGCAATAGCAATCAGCCCCAGCATTTT.

The rearrangement joins TRBV19 to TRBJ2-2, with TRBD1 as a possible D gene (5 bases). Trimming shortened V by 5 bases and J by 4 bases, and 17 bases separated the two germline ends. This CDR3 contains 16 residues. From germline, CDR1 is LNHDA and CDR2 SQIVND (reference sequence). CDR3 DNA: TGTGCCAGTAGTCGACAGAAGATAGCCCTCACCGGGGAGCTGTTTTTT. It specifies CASSRQKIALTGELFF.

The chain links TRBV27 to TRBJ2-7, with 12 positions matching TRBD1. Per the germline V gene, CDR1 is MNHEY and CDR2 is SMNVEV (reference sequence). The CDR3 runs to 17 residues. V gave up 5 bases and J gave up 6 bases; unmatched junction bases: 14. In DNA form, the CDR3 reads TGTGCCAGCAGTGCGTGGGACAGGGGGCTCTCCTCCCGCGAGCAGTACTTC. It is translated as CASSAWDRGLSSREQYF.

Only a few counts were recorded for this clone. This sequence joins TRBV7-2 and TRBJ1-2, with 8 positions matching TRBD1. The CDR3 spans 16 residues. The germline V gene encodes CDR1 SGHTA and CDR2 FQGNSA. V was pared by 4 bases and J by 2 bases, with 9 bases of the junction left unmatched. CDR3 nucleotides: TGTGCCAGCAGCTCAAGCAAACAGGGGGGAAACTATGGCTACACCTTC. Its translation is CASSSSKQGGNYGYTF. The whole variable domain, filled in from reference TRBV7-2 and TRBJ1-2, reads GAGVSQSPSNKVTEKGKDVELRCDPISGHTALYWYRQSLGQGLEFLIYFQGNSAPDKSGLPSDRFSAERTGGSVSTLTIQRTQQEDSAVYLCASSSSKQGGNYGYTFGSGTRLTVV.

The chain links TRBV7-7 to TRBJ2-7; D might be TRBD2 (6 bases). CDR1 and CDR2 (germline): SSHAT, FNYEAQ (reference sequence). The CDR3 sequence is 13 residues long. Between the trimmed V and J ends, which lost 4 bases and 1 base, there was a span of 8 bases. The CDR3 DNA reads TGTGCCAGCAGCTCGCGGGGTTCCTACGAGCAGTACTTC. Protein: CASSSRGSYEQYF.

V is TRBV6-5 and J is TRBJ2-7; 10 positions agree with TRBD1. CDR1 and CDR2 (germline): MNHEY, SVGAGI. This CDR3 has 14 residues. V was clipped by 5 bases and J by 0 bases; unmatched bases: 1. Here the CDR3 reads CASSRQGASYEQYF. CDR3 coding DNA: TGTGCCAGCAGTCGACAGGGGGCCTCCTACGAGCAGTACTTC.

V and J are TRBV5-1 and TRBJ2-7; the D is unclear. With 4 bases removed from V and 5 bases from J, the gap between germline ends came to 19 bases. The length of the CDR3 is 15 residues. CDR1 and CDR2 from the germline V gene are SGHRS and YFSETQ. CDR3 coding DNA: TGCGCCAGCAGCCCATCCAACCTAGGCCGGAACGAGCAGTACTTC. Its translation is CASSPSNLGRNEQYF.

The J gene is TRBJ2-1, the V gene TRBV6-4; TRBD1 agrees at 8 bases. V dropped 0 bases and J dropped 7; count of bases not matched to a gene: 8. The CDR3 loop spans 16 amino acids. Germline V gene sequence: CDR1 MRHNA, CDR2 SNTAGT. CDR3 sequence (DNA): TGTGCCAGCAGTGACTCAGAGACAGGGGAGACGAATGAGCAGTTCTTC. Translation: CASSDSETGETNEQFF.

The chain carries TRBV25-1 and TRBJ2-7, with 9 bases aligning to TRBD1. CDR3 length: 14 amino acids. Germline V gene data show CDR1 as MGHDK and CDR2 as SYGVNS. With 9 bases clipped from V and 7 bases from J, the junction kept 13 bases outside the gene matches. The CDR3 DNA is TGTGCCAGTAGTAGACAGGGGGTTCGAAGGGAGCAGTACTTC. Protein sequence: CASSRQGVRREQYF.

This clone was counted once. The rearrangement uses TRBV19 and TRBJ1-4; D is unresolved. V lost 1 base, J lost 6 bases, and 12 bases lay in between. The CDR3 runs to 15 residues. Germline V gene data show CDR1 as LNHDA and CDR2 as SQIVND (reference sequence). The CDR3 DNA is TGTGCCAGTAGTATAGGTGAGGGAAGGGATGAAAAACTGTTTTTT. Residues: CASSIGEGRDEKLFF.

V gene TRBV23-1 combines with J gene TRBJ1-6; D perhaps matches TRBD1 (5 bases). TRBV23-1 is an open reading frame, and its role is uncertain. The V end was cut by 10 bases, the J end by 6 bases, with 16 bases between. There are 14 residues in the CDR3. The CDR3: CAIPGGSTNSPLHF. The CDR3 nucleotides read TGCGCCATCCCGGGGGGGTCGACTAATTCACCCCTCCACTTT.

The chain is built from TRBV19 and TRBJ1-2, with TRBD1 matching 8 bases. Trimming at V came to 6 bases and at J to 5 bases, leaving 14 bases not matched to a gene. Germline V CDR1 and CDR2: LNHDA, SQIVND (reference sequence). CDR3 length equals 16 residues. CDR3 in amino acids: CASSADRAILRYGYTF. The DNA for the CDR3 is TGTGCCAGTAGCGCGGACAGGGCGATTCTCCGTTATGGCTACACCTTC.

The chain has TRBV19 and TRBJ2-5; 10 bases agree with TRBD1. J lost 3 bases, V lost 4 bases, and 5 bases had no gene match. The CDR3 is made up of 15 amino acids. Germline CDR1 and CDR2: LNHDA and SQIVND (reference sequence). CDR3 in amino acids: CASSNRTGGKETQYF. CDR3 sequence (DNA): TGTGCCAGTAGTAACCGGACAGGGGGGAAAGAGACCCAGTACTTC.

The V and J genes are TRBV19 and TRBJ1-4; D is uncertain. This CDR3 contains 13 residues. Trimming removed 9 bases at V and 7 bases at J, with 15 bases between. CDR1 is LNHDA and CDR2 is SQIVND in the germline V gene (reference sequence). CDR3 coding DNA: TGTGCCAGCAGTCCCTTTTCTTCTGAAAAACTGTTTTTT. It yields the protein CASSPFSSEKLFF.

The chain is built from TRBV5-1 and TRBJ2-2; 7 bases line up with TRBD1. V lost 2 bases and J lost 0; bases outside the gene matches: 10. The CDR3 runs 18 residues. Germline V gene data show CDR1 as SGHRS and CDR2 as YFSETQ. The CDR3 DNA reads as TGCGCCAGCAGCTTCATCCCTACAGGGGCCGCGAACACCGGGGAGCTGTTTTTT. Protein: CASSFIPTGAANTGELFF.

V gene TRBV11-2 combines with J gene TRBJ1-2; D is unresolved. The CDR3 has 13 amino acids. CDR1 is SGHAT and CDR2 is FQNNGV in the germline V gene. The germline V and J ends were trimmed by 5 bases and 5 bases, with 12 bases remaining between them. The CDR3 sequence: CASSLRRVYGYTF. CDR3 DNA sequence: TGTGCCAGCAGCCTCCGTCGGGTATATGGCTACACCTTC.

V gene TRBV15 combines with J gene TRBJ1-5; maybe TRBD1 (5 bases). Germline V gives CDR1 LNHNV, CDR2 YYDKDF (reference sequence). The CDR3 spans 15 residues. Deletions cut 1 base from V and 3 bases from J, with 10 bases between. CDR3 protein: CATSRGGGYNQPQHF. As DNA, the CDR3 is TGTGCCACCAGCAGAGGGGGGGGGTACAATCAGCCCCAGCATTTT. Variable domain in full (rest from reference TRBV15 and TRBJ1-5): DAMVIQNPRYQVTQFGKPVTLSCSQTLNHNVMYWYQQKSSQAPKLLFHYYDKDFNNEADTPDNFQSRRPNTSFCFLDIRSPGLGDTAMYLCATSRGGGYNQPQHFGDGTRLSIL.

The rearrangement links TRBV5-6 to TRBJ2-7, with 9 nucleotides matching TRBD1. The CDR3 is made up of 16 amino acids. CDR1 SGHDT and CDR2 YYEEEE come from the germline V gene. The V segment lost 1 base and the J segment 3 bases; nucleotides outside the gene matches: 8. CDR3 amino acids: CASSLYRGTGLYEQYF. The DNA for the CDR3 is TGTGCCAGCAGCTTGTACCGGGGGACAGGGCTCTACGAGCAGTACTTC.